This T cell receptor beta chain was found in a study of beta chain features in type 1 diabetes. On the study more broadly: In age, gender and cell yields, patients were similar to healthy donors.

This clone was recorded a few times. Antigen: not known. Between the trimmed V and J ends, which lost 6 bases and 7 bases, there was a span of 13 bases. From germline, CDR1 is SGHTA and CDR2 FQGTGA. This CDR3 is 13 amino acids long. Broader study findings: Although PCR might favor shorter templates, it would do so equally in patients and controls. Naive, central memory and Treg TCRB repertoires seemed to resemble each other more closely in patients than they did in healthy donors.

The sequenced template was cDNA made from the entire isolated RNA. The assay was immunoSEQ multiplex PCR, and TCRdb's table has in-frame clones only and misses some. This table holds roughly 170,000 clones, about 13% found once. This TCR derives from a woman aged 18 to 35 in good health. Sequencing was done on a sample of central memory CD4+ T cells from blood. This chain connects TRBV7-3 to TRBJ2-1; tentative D call: TRBD1 (6 bases). The CDR3 sequence: CASSVQGRNEQFF. CDR3 bases: TGTGCCAGCAGTGTTCAGGGGCGGAATGAGCAGTTCTTC.